This T cell receptor beta chain was recorded in a study of cytomegalovirus exposure and HLA in healthy donors. The PCR contained 60 Vbeta and 13 Jbeta primers. Assay: immunoSEQ multiplex PCR; the TCRdb copy retains only in-frame clones and omits some. The table has 100,000 to 150,000 clones, around 69% seen once. The CDR3 covers 15 residues. Per the germline V gene, CDR1 is SEHNR and CDR2 is FQNEAQ (reference sequence). V shed 2 bases, J shed 5 bases, and the junction held 7 bases outside the gene matches. Input material: PBMCs. This receptor was identified in a human donor in good health. J is TRBJ2-7 and V is TRBV7-9, with 9 bases fitting TRBD1. DNA for the CDR3: TGTGCCAGCAGCTTACAACAGGGGGCTTCGAACGAGCAGTACTTC. It codes for CASSLQQGASNEQYF. The full variable domain, rest sourced from reference TRBV7-9 and TRBJ2-7, is DTGVSQNPRHKITKRGQNVTFRCDPISEHNRLYWYRQTLGQGPEFLTYFQNEAQLEKSRLLSDRFSAERPKGSFSTLEIQRTEQGDSAMYLCASSLQQGASNEQYFGPGTRLTVT.